These T cell receptor beta chains were read from a single sample in a study of long-term antiretroviral therapy in people with HIV. Produced via immunoSEQ multiplex PCR; TCRdb's table is partial and in-frame only. Of around 29,000 clones listed, 75% to 85% are singletons. The sequenced sample was unsorted PBMCs, obtained 0.3 years after starting antiretroviral therapy. The origin of the receptors is a man aged 35-49 years with HIV. CDR3s include the opening cysteine and the closing phenylalanine or tryptophan. The D gene is left open where the match is weak. For some rows the clone size is stated as once, few or many, or as a class when expanded; others skip it.

size: NA
D: NA
V: TRBV5-5
J: TRBJ2-1
CDR3: CASSLAGVSYNEQFF
DNA: TGTGCCAGCAGCTTGGCGGGAGTGTCCTACAATGAGCAGTTCTTC

size: NA
D: NA
V: TRBV5-8
J: TRBJ2-6
CDR3: CASSLGALPGANVLTF
DNA: TGTGCCAGCAGCTTGGGTGCTCTCCCTGGGGCCAACGTCCTGACTTTC

size: NA
D: NA
V: TRBV28
J: TRBJ1-4
CDR3: CASATEIRGNEKLFF
DNA: TGTGCCAGCGCGACTGAGATAAGGGGTAATGAAAAACTGTTTTTT

size: once
D: NA
V: TRBV19
J: TRBJ1-2
CDR3: CASSIEGSDGYTF
DNA: TGTGCCAGTAGTATTGAAGGTAGCGATGGCTACACCTTC

size: NA
D: TRBD1
V: TRBV7-2
J: TRBJ2-7
CDR3: CASSLTPGQGSYEQYF
DNA: TGTGCCAGCAGCTTAACGCCGGGACAGGGATCCTACGAGCAGTACTTC

size: few
D: TRBD1
V: TRBV2
J: TRBJ1-3
CDR3: CASSPGQGRASGGNTIYF
DNA: TGTGCCAGCAGTCCCGGACAGGGCCGGGCCTCTGGTGGAAACACCATATATTTT

size: NA
D: NA
V: TRBV6-1
J: TRBJ2-7
CDR3: CALSKDNSYEQYF
DNA: TGTGCGCTATCGAAGGACAACTCCTACGAGCAGTACTTC

size: NA
D: NA
V: TRBV6-5
J: TRBJ1-6
CDR3: CASSYSTVRGNSPLHF
DNA: TGTGCCAGCAGTTACTCGACCGTTCGAGGGAATTCACCCCTCCACTTT

size: NA
D: TRBD1
V: TRBV9
J: TRBJ2-5
CDR3: CASSVAGTGGETQYF
DNA: TGTGCCAGCAGCGTAGCCGGGACAGGGGGCGAGACCCAGTACTTC

size: NA
D: TRBD1
V: TRBV28
J: TRBJ1-2
CDR3: CASSHTGQNYGYTF
DNA: TGTGCCAGCAGCCACACGGGACAGAACTATGGCTACACCTTC